Shown below are 8 T cell receptor beta chains from a single sample sequenced in a study of radiation and T cells in renal cell carcinoma. TCRdb's copy holds only in-frame clones and misses some; the assay was immunoSEQ multiplex PCR. The data show roughly 120,000 clones, approximately 78% seen once. The time point was: blood 2 weeks post-SBRT. Treatment specified: 15 Gy SBRT to primary tumor, nephrectomy 4 weeks later. The starting material was blood, obtained from a patient whose treatment included radiotherapy and nephrectomy. All receptors come from an older woman with renal cell carcinoma.

About this clone: Other DNA sequences in the same sample also yield this CDR3. The chain combines TRBV4-1 with TRBJ1-1; D is unclear. CDR3 length equals 14 residues. V was pared by 1 base and J by 1 base, with 7 bases between. Germline V gives CDR1 MGHRA, CDR2 YSYEKL. Here the CDR3 reads CASSQVGQNTEAFF. For the CDR3, the DNA is TGCGCCAGCAGCCAAGTGGGTCAGAACACTGAAGCTTTCTTT.

The chain combines TRBV11-2 with TRBJ1-4, with D unclear. CDR1 and CDR2 (germline): SGHAT, FQNNGV. The CDR3 consists of 13 residues. V gave up 4 bases and J gave up 8 bases, with 11 bases separating them. The CDR3 DNA sequence: TGTGCCAGCAGCTCTCGACTAGGGGAAAAACTGTTTTTT. This sequence encodes CASSSRLGEKLFF.

The chain has TRBV28 and TRBJ1-2; 7 bases align to TRBD1. With 6 bases clipped from V and 7 bases from J, the junction kept 11 bases outside the gene matches. Germline loops: CDR1 MDHEN, CDR2 SYDVKM. The length of the CDR3 is 14 residues. CDR3 sequence (DNA): TGTGCCAGCAGGAACCAGGGGGATCATGGTGGCTACACCTTC. Translated: CASRNQGDHGGYTF.

The chain couples TRBV11-2 to TRBJ1-1, with a possible D match to TRBD1 (5 bases). Germline assignment: CDR1 SGHAT and CDR2 FQNNGV. V lost 2 bases and J lost 5, with 9 bases in between. This CDR3 spans 13 amino acids. CDR3 in amino acids: CASSLRGVTEAFF. Written as DNA, the CDR3 is TGTGCCAGCAGCTTACGGGGGGTGACTGAAGCTTTCTTT.

This chain links TRBV1 with TRBJ1-3. TRBV1 is a listed pseudogene. The CDR3 length is 11 residues. Here the CDR3 reads CTSTRVNTIYF. The CDR3 region has the DNA TGCACCAGCACCCGGGTGAACACCATATATTTT.

The chain couples TRBV2 to TRBJ1-1, with a weak D call TRBD1 (6 bases). Deletions cut 7 bases from V and 4 bases from J, with 16 bases between. The CDR3 contains 14 residues. Germline V gives CDR1 SNHLY, CDR2 FYNNEI. The CDR3 is CASIPNRETTEAFF. As DNA, the CDR3 is TGTGCCAGCATTCCAAACAGGGAAACCACTGAAGCTTTCTTT.

The chain links TRBV6-5 to TRBJ1-1; 10 bases are a match to TRBD1. Germline CDR1 reads MNHEY; CDR2 reads SVGAGI. The CDR3 totals 15 residues. V lost 4 bases and J lost 5; bases outside the gene matches: 7. The CDR3 DNA follows: TGTGCCAGCAGTTCCTACGGGACAGGGGATACTGAAGCTTTCTTT. Protein sequence: CASSSYGTGDTEAFF.

The chain links TRBV7-3 to TRBJ2-5; D remains ambiguous. The CDR3 has 14 amino acids. V was trimmed by 4 bases and J by 1 base, leaving 10 bases between them. Germline V lookup: CDR1 SGHTA, CDR2 FQGTGA. This chain's CDR3 is CASSSSGSQETQYF. CDR3 bases: TGTGCCAGCAGCTCATCCGGGTCCCAAGAGACCCAGTACTTC.